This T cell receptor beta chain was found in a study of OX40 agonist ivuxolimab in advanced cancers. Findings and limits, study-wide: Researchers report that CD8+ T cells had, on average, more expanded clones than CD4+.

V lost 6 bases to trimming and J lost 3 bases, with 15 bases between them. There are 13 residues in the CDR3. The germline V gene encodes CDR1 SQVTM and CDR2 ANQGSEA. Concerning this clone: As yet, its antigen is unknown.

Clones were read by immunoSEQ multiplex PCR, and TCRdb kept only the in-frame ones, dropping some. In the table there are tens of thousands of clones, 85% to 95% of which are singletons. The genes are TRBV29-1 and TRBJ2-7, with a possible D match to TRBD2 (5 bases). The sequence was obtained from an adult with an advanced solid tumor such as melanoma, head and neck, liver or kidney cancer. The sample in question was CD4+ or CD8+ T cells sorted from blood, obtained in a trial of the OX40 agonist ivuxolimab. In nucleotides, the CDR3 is TGCAGCGTCGGAGGACGGGGAAACTACGAGCAGTACTTC. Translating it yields CSVGGRGNYEQYF.